This passage covers 25 T cell receptor beta chains from one sample sequenced in a study of blood T cell repertoires in COVID-19. The data were produced by immunoSEQ multiplex PCR, yet TCRdb's version contains in-frame clones alone and is incomplete. The table shows about 180,000 clones, with roughly 90% occurring only once. What was sequenced was PBMCs or T cells enriched from blood (not recorded which). Source of these receptors: a human donor with acute COVID-19. The donor label of this sample is uncertain.

The chain joins TRBV5-4 to TRBJ2-6; no reliable D call. The CDR3 loop spans 13 amino acids. V lost 4 bases, J lost 1 base, and 3 bases lay in between. CDR1 SGHNT and CDR2 YYREEE come from the germline V gene (reference sequence). The CDR3 DNA follows: TGTGCCAGCAGCCATTCTGGGGCCAACGTCCTGACTTTC. Encoded protein: CASSHSGANVLTF.

The chain has TRBV12-5 and TRBJ1-5, with D perhaps matching TRBD1 (6 bases). CDR1 LGHNT and CDR2 FRNRAP come from the germline V gene. With 5 bases removed from V and 2 bases from J, the gap between germline ends came to 10 bases. This CDR3 has 14 amino acids. CDR3 nucleotide sequence: TGTGCTAGTGGTCTTGAGGGGGGCAATCAGCCCCAGCATTTT. This gives the protein CASGLEGGNQPQHF.

The gene calls are TRBV5-8 and TRBJ1-1; weak D call: TRBD1 (5 bases). Trimming removed 0 bases from V and 7 bases from J, with 13 bases in between. The CDR3 has 14 residues. Germline V gene sequence: CDR1 SGHTS, CDR2 YDEGEE. This chain's CDR3 is CASSLDGQGFEAFF. CDR3 bases: TGTGCCAGCAGCTTGGACGGCCAGGGCTTTGAAGCTTTCTTT.

This sequence joins TRBV19 and TRBJ1-4; 10 bases align to TRBD1. This CDR3 spans 16 amino acids. With V trimmed by 7 bases and J by 0 bases, 5 bases remained unmatched. In germline, CDR1 is LNHDA, CDR2 SQIVND (reference sequence). CDR3 DNA: TGTGCCAGTAACCCGGGACAGGGGACAACTAATGAAAAACTGTTTTTT. Translating it yields CASNPGQGTTNEKLFF. Based on the CDR3 plus reference TRBV19 and TRBJ1-4, the full variable domain is DGGITQSPKYLFRKEGQNVTLSCEQNLNHDAMYWYRQDPGQGLRLIYYSQIVNDFQKGDIAEGYSVSREKKESFPLTVTSAQKNPTAFYLCASNPGQGTTNEKLFFGSGTQLSVL.

The chain has TRBV19 and TRBJ2-5; 8 positions match TRBD2. The germline CDR1 and CDR2 sequences are LNHDA and SQIVND (reference sequence). With V trimmed by 4 bases and J by 5 bases, 12 bases remained unmatched. There are 16 residues in the CDR3. The CDR3 DNA reads as TGTGCCAGTAGTAGGGGTAGCGGGGACAAGAGGGAGACCCAGTACTTC. This codes for CASSRGSGDKRETQYF.

The CDR3, as DNA: TGCGCCAGCAGTCAATACAGGGGCACTGAAGCTTTCTTT. It yields the protein CASSQYRGTEAFF. V gene TRBV10-1 combines with J gene TRBJ1-1; 7 bases map to TRBD1. Germline-derived CDR1 and CDR2 are WNHNN and SYGVQD (reference sequence). CDR3 length equals 13 residues. The ends lost 5 bases at V and 4 bases at J; junction bases unmatched: 4.

Written as DNA, the CDR3 is TGTGCCAGCTCACCACCGGGCACTGGGGAGCAGTACTTC. As protein: CASSPPGTGEQYF. The chain joins TRBV18 to TRBJ2-7; D unresolved. This CDR3 spans 13 amino acids. The germline V and J ends were trimmed by 0 bases and 7 bases, with 10 bases remaining between them. The germline gives CDR1 KGHSH, CDR2 LQKENI.

This chain links TRBV21-1 with TRBJ1-3; the table's D call, TRBD1, was not checked against the DNA. TRBV21-1 is a listed pseudogene. CDR3 length equals 18 residues. This CDR3 is CASSKGSGQASSGNTIYF. The CDR3 coding sequence is TGTGCCAGCAGCAAAGGATCGGGACAGGCGAGCTCTGGAAACACCATATATTTT.

The V and J genes are TRBV12-3 or TRBV12-4 and TRBJ1-2; D is possibly TRBD1 (5 bases). The CDR3 spans 12 residues. Trimming pared 3 bases from V and 8 bases from J, leaving 10 bases between. The CDR3 DNA reads TGTGCCAGCAGTTTTGGGGGAGGGGGCTACACCTTC. Its translation is CASSFGGGGYTF.

The rearrangement links TRBV9 to TRBJ1-3, with unresolved D. CDR3 length equals 15 residues. The V gene's germline CDR1 is SGDLS and CDR2 YYNGEE. V dropped 0 bases and J dropped 4 bases, with 11 bases sitting between them. CDR3 sequence reads: CASSVVPVQGNTIYF. The CDR3 bases are TGTGCCAGCAGCGTAGTCCCGGTACAGGGAAACACCATATATTTT.

V and J are TRBV7-8 and TRBJ2-7, with TRBD1 matching 7 bases. The V gene's germline CDR1 is SGHVS and CDR2 FQNEAQ. The CDR3 contains 15 residues. J was trimmed by 4 bases and V by 5 bases; bases with no gene match: 11. CDR3 sequence (DNA): TGTGCCAGCAGCCCAAGACAGGGAAATAGATACGAGCAGTACTTC. Encoded protein: CASSPRQGNRYEQYF.

V and J are TRBV5-5 and TRBJ1-1; 10 positions match TRBD1. Germline V gene data show CDR1 as SGHKS and CDR2 as YYEKEE (reference sequence). With V trimmed by 4 bases and J by 1 base, 10 bases remained unmatched. This CDR3 is built from 17 residues. As DNA, the CDR3 is TGTGCCAGCAGCACGGCGGGACAGGGGTCTCGGAACACTGAAGCTTTCTTT. Translating gives CASSTAGQGSRNTEAFF.

The rearrangement uses TRBV5-1 and TRBJ2-3; 13 nucleotides agree with TRBD2. The CDR3 consists of 17 residues. The V gene's germline CDR1 is SGHRS and CDR2 YFSETQ. With 4 bases clipped from V and 0 bases from J, the junction kept 5 bases outside the gene matches. In DNA form, the CDR3 reads TGCGCCAGCAGCGCCGGGACTAGCGGGAAAAGCACAGATACGCAGTATTTT. Translation gives CASSAGTSGKSTDTQYF.

The V and J genes are TRBV7-2 and TRBJ1-6; 9 bases are shared with TRBD1. Germline CDR1 reads SGHTA; CDR2 reads FQGNSA. This CDR3 has 15 residues. Trimming took 5 bases from V and 9 from J; bases not matched to a gene: 8. The CDR3 spells CASSVQGAEISPLHF. In DNA, the CDR3 is TGTGCCAGCAGCGTACAGGGGGCTGAGATTTCACCCCTCCACTTT. The whole variable domain, filled in from reference TRBV7-2 and TRBJ1-6, reads GAGVSQSPSNKVTEKGKDVELRCDPISGHTALYWYRQSLGQGLEFLIYFQGNSAPDKSGLPSDRFSAERTGGSVSTLTIQRTQQEDSAVYLCASSVQGAEISPLHFGNGTRLTVT.

Here the CDR3 reads CASRQGTSYEQYF. As DNA, the CDR3 is TGTGCCAGCCGACAGGGGACTTCCTACGAGCAGTACTTC. V is TRBV28 and J is TRBJ2-7; 8 bases are a match to TRBD1. This CDR3 is 13 amino acids long. Germline CDR1 MDHEN, CDR2 SYDVKM. Germline trimming cut 8 bases from V and 1 base from J; bases unmatched to any gene: 4.

Comment on this clone: The same CDR3 can be traced to other DNA sequences in this sample. The V call is TRBV24-1, the J call TRBJ2-3; D is undetermined. Trimming shortened V by 2 bases and J by 0 bases, and 5 bases separated the two germline ends. Germline V CDR1 and CDR2: KGHDR, SFDVKD. The CDR3 runs 14 residues. The CDR3 coding sequence is TGTGCCACCAGTGATTCCGGGAGCACAGATACGCAGTATTTT. Amino acids: CATSDSGSTDTQYF.

This chain uses TRBV5-6 with TRBJ2-3; 8 bases align to TRBD1. This CDR3 has 16 amino acids. CDR1 is SGHDT and CDR2 is YYEEEE in the germline V gene. J lost 4 bases, V lost 3 bases, and 10 bases had no gene match. Here the CDR3 reads CASSWWSGGLADTQYF. The CDR3 nucleotides read TGTGCCAGCAGCTGGTGGTCAGGGGGCTTGGCAGATACGCAGTATTTT.

The chain employs TRBV7-8 and TRBJ2-5, with D possibly matching TRBD1 (5 bases). Trimming stripped 3 bases from V and 4 bases from J, with 9 bases between. This CDR3 spans 13 amino acids. Germline loops: CDR1 SGHVS, CDR2 FQNEAQ. The CDR3 is CASSFLGAETQYF. In nucleotides, the CDR3 is TGTGCCAGCAGCTTCTTAGGGGCAGAGACCCAGTACTTC.

The chain combines TRBV15 with TRBJ2-7, with TRBD1 as a possible D gene (5 bases). Germline V gene lookup returns CDR1 LNHNV and CDR2 YYDKDF (reference sequence). V was pared by 0 bases and J by 2 bases, with 8 bases between. The CDR3 has 14 amino acids. CDR3 sequence (DNA): TGTGCCACCAGCAGAGAGAGACAGACCTACGAGCAGTACTTC. Translated, it gives CATSRERQTYEQYF.

Remarks on this clone: As the CDR3 is not closed by the conserved phenylalanine or tryptophan, this likely results from a read error. The limits of the CDR3 on the DNA are not certain, so only TCRdb's listed CDR3 is given. The rearrangement uses TRBV6-4 and TRBJ1-6; the D call TRBD1 from the table was never checked on the DNA. In germline, CDR1 is MRHNA, CDR2 SNTAGT. The length of the CDR3 is 9 amino acids, counting both ends. The CDR3 region is CASSDPPRV.

The chain links TRBV27 to TRBJ2-3, with 8 positions matching TRBD1. V was clipped by 6 bases and J by 4 bases; unmatched bases: 9. The CDR3 contains 15 residues. CDR1 is MNHEY, CDR2 SMNVEV, per germline (reference sequence). The CDR3 region is CASRDGQGAADTQYF. The CDR3 DNA is TGTGCCAGCAGAGACGGACAGGGTGCCGCAGATACGCAGTATTTT.

The rearrangement joins TRBV6-2 or TRBV6-3 to TRBJ2-7, with D hard to call. Trimming took 6 bases from V and 1 from J, leaving 7 bases between them. Germline CDR1 and CDR2: MNHEY and SVGEGT. There are 12 residues in the CDR3. The CDR3 loop reads CASSFLSYEQYF. The CDR3 nucleotides are TGTGCCAGCAGCTTCCTTTCCTACGAGCAGTACTTC.

The chain uses TRBV19 and TRBJ1-1, with unresolved D. Germline V gene sequence: CDR1 LNHDA, CDR2 SQIVND (reference sequence). Trimming took off 3 bases at V and 3 bases at J, with 8 bases between the two ends. CDR3 length: 13 amino acids. Here the CDR3 reads CASSIGIDTEAFF. The DNA for the CDR3 is TGTGCCAGTAGTATCGGGATCGACACTGAAGCTTTCTTT.

The chain uses TRBV10-3 and TRBJ1-3; no clear D gene. Trimming removed 10 bases from V and 3 bases from J, with 16 bases in between. Per the germline V gene, CDR1 is ENHRY and CDR2 is SYGVKD. The CDR3 is 14 residues long. The CDR3 bases are TGTGCCACGCTTCCTCAACAAAGTGGAAACACCATATATTTT. The encoded protein is CATLPQQSGNTIYF.

CDR3 region: CAWSVGAGVSDTQYF. In nucleotides, the CDR3 is TGTGCCTGGAGTGTCGGAGCGGGGGTTTCAGATACGCAGTATTTT. The J gene is TRBJ2-3, the V gene TRBV30, with 8 positions matching TRBD2. With V trimmed by 0 bases and J by 4 bases, 6 bases remained unmatched. Germline lookup yields CDR1 GTSNPN and CDR2 SVGIG (reference sequence). The CDR3 length is 15 residues.